Below are 15 T cell receptor beta chains sequenced from a single sample in a study of T-cell reconstitution after alpha-beta-depleted transplantation in children. Unique molecular identifiers were built into the TCRbeta library. TCRdb re-called the PCR reads through MiXCR, storing one row per CDR3 protein. The sample has over 70,000 distinct CDR3 sequences; 10% to 15% are singletons. Sequences were derived from PBMCs from the stem cell graft donor, sampled from the stem cell graft. These receptors were taken from a human donor who donated a stem cell graft to a child with inherited bone marrow failure.

Many counts were recorded for this clonotype. The J gene is TRBJ2-5, the V gene TRBV20-1; 12 bases are shared with TRBD2. The ends lost 0 bases at V and 6 bases at J; junction bases unmatched: 5. The CDR3 has 15 amino acids. Germline CDR1 and CDR2: DFQATT and SNEGSKA (reference sequence). The CDR3 sequence: CSARDPSGGAQTQYF. The CDR3 coding sequence is TGCAGTGCTAGAGACCCTAGCGGGGGGGCGCAGACCCAGTACTTC.

This clonotype was seen a handful of times. This sequence joins TRBV27 and TRBJ1-6; TRBD1 might be the D (6 bases). The germline V and J ends were trimmed by 8 bases and 7 bases, with 18 bases remaining between them. Germline V gene data show CDR1 as MNHEY and CDR2 as SMNVEV (reference sequence). The CDR3 is 15 residues long. DNA for the CDR3: TGTGCCAGCGCCAGCTCCGGCAGGGGCAATTCACCCCTCCACTTT. The encoded protein is CASASSGRGNSPLHF.

This clonotype was counted at least ten times. The chain couples TRBV27 to TRBJ2-1, with D possibly TRBD2 on 7 matching bases. V gave up 0 bases and J gave up 7 bases, with 13 bases separating them. The CDR3 sequence is 15 residues long. Germline lookup yields CDR1 MNHEY and CDR2 SMNVEV (reference sequence). DNA for the CDR3: TGTGCCAGCAGTTTATCTGCGGGGGCCTCTAATGAGCAGTTCTTC. It translates to CASSLSAGASNEQFF.

The sample holds many counts of this clonotype. This chain joins TRBV7-9 and TRBJ2-1; 10 bases fit TRBD2. There are 17 residues in the CDR3. After removal of 5 bases from V and 7 bases from J, the junction contained 14 bases not matched to a gene. Germline V gene sequence: CDR1 SEHNR, CDR2 FQNEAQ (reference sequence). This CDR3 is CASSRQVGPSGRNEQFF. CDR3 sequence (DNA): TGTGCCAGCAGCCGCCAAGTCGGGCCTAGCGGGAGAAATGAGCAGTTCTTC.

This clonotype was detected ten times or more. The rearrangement links TRBV6-2 or TRBV6-3 to TRBJ1-1; D remains unclear. The CDR3 runs to 13 residues. The ends were cut back, 2 bases at V and 5 bases at J, with 9 bases in the middle. The germline CDR1 and CDR2 sequences are MNHEY and SVGEGT. The DNA of the CDR3 is TGTGCCAGCAGTTACGCCGGCCCGACTGAAGCTTTCTTT. Translating it yields CASSYAGPTEAFF.

This clonotype has ten or more counts. The chain carries TRBV5-1 and TRBJ1-1, with a possible D match to TRBD1 (6 bases). This CDR3 has 13 amino acids. The ends were cut back, 3 bases at V and 3 bases at J, with 9 bases in the middle. Looked up from germline, CDR1 is SGHRS and CDR2 is YFSETQ. This CDR3 reads CASSSSGDTEAFF. CDR3 DNA: TGCGCCAGCAGCTCATCAGGGGACACTGAAGCTTTCTTT.

The chain employs TRBV19 and TRBJ1-3; weak D call: TRBD1 (6 bases). CDR3 length: 17 amino acids. CDR1 and CDR2 from the germline V gene are LNHDA and SQIVND (reference sequence). V lost 8 bases, J lost 2 bases, and 22 bases lay in between. The CDR3 loop is CASCRSTGTITGNTIYF. The CDR3 coding sequence is TGTGCCAGTTGCCGATCTACAGGGACTATCACTGGAAACACCATATATTTT. Complete variable domain (other parts from reference TRBV19 and TRBJ1-3): DGGITQSPKYLFRKEGQNVTLSCEQNLNHDAMYWYRQDPGQGLRLIYYSQIVNDFQKGDIAEGYSVSREKKESFPLTVTSAQKNPTAFYLCASCRSTGTITGNTIYFGEGSWLTVV.

This clonotype was recorded many times. This chain uses TRBV18 with TRBJ2-1; 11 nucleotides align to TRBD2. The length of the CDR3 is 14 residues. Germline V gene sequence: CDR1 KGHSH, CDR2 LQKENI. The junction had 1 base not matched to a gene; V was cut back by 2 bases and J by 7 bases. The CDR3 nucleotides read TGTGCCAGCTCACCAACTAGCGGGGGTAATGAGCAGTTCTTC. It codes for CASSPTSGGNEQFF.

This clonotype came up many times. The J gene is TRBJ2-3, the V gene TRBV5-1; weak D call: TRBD2 (5 bases). This CDR3 has 17 residues. Between the trimmed V and J ends, which lost 2 bases and 0 bases, there was a span of 16 bases. Germline V gives CDR1 SGHRS, CDR2 YFSETQ. The CDR3 sequence is CASSFNDYPDSTDTQYF. CDR3 DNA: TGCGCCAGCAGCTTCAATGACTACCCTGATAGCACAGATACGCAGTATTTT.

This clonotype was detected ten times or more. The rearrangement joins TRBV5-1 to TRBJ2-7; 10 positions match TRBD2. After removal of 3 bases from V and 5 bases from J, the junction contained 5 bases not matched to a gene. The CDR3 is 14 residues long. The germline gives CDR1 SGHRS, CDR2 YFSETQ. The CDR3 spells CASSSPSGGDEQYF. The CDR3 bases are TGCGCCAGCAGCTCGCCTAGCGGGGGCGACGAGCAGTACTTC.

In its sample, this clonotype was seen many times. CDR3 DNA sequence: TGTGCCACCCGGGGGCAAGATGAAAAACTGTTTTTT. Translated, it gives CATRGQDEKLFF. J is TRBJ1-4 and V is TRBV28, with D possibly TRBD1 on 6 matching bases. This CDR3 region has 12 residues. The germline V gene has CDR1 MDHEN and CDR2 SYDVKM. Trimming cost V 10 bases and J 6 bases, with 12 bases left between them.

The chain's CDR3 is CASRAGGEQYF. The CDR3 nucleotides are TGTGCCAGCAGGGCAGGGGGGGAGCAGTACTTC. The chain has TRBV2 and TRBJ2-7; D may be TRBD1 (7 bases). The CDR3 is made up of 11 amino acids. Germline CDR1 reads SNHLY; CDR2 reads FYNNEI. Between the trimmed V and J ends, which lost 6 bases and 7 bases, there was a span of 10 bases. Full variable domain (outside the CDR3, taken from reference TRBV2 and TRBJ2-7): EPEVTQTPSHQVTQMGQEVILRCVPISNHLYFYWYRQILGQKVEFLVSFYNNEISEKSEIFDDQFSVERPDGSNFTLKIRSTKLEDSAMYFCASRAGGEQYFGPGTRLTVT.

The table lists this clonotype with many counts. This chain uses TRBV14 with TRBJ1-2; the match to TRBD1 covers 9 bases. The CDR3 is 13 amino acids. Germline V gene sequence: CDR1 SGHDN, CDR2 FVKESK. V was pared by 1 base and J by 7 bases, with 1 base of the junction left unmatched. The CDR3 nucleotides read TGTGCCAGCAGCCAAGGGACAGGGGCTGGCTACACCTTC. Amino acids: CASSQGTGAGYTF.

This chain links TRBV29-1 with TRBJ2-5, with 8 positions matching TRBD1. The CDR3 runs 17 residues. The germline gives CDR1 SQVTM, CDR2 ANQGSEA. The trim removed 0 bases at V and 9 bases at J, leaving 18 bases unmatched. The CDR3 coding sequence is TGCAGCGTTGAAGACCATGACAGGGGAGGCCGCTCGGGGGCCCAGTACTTC. Protein sequence: CSVEDHDRGGRSGAQYF.

This clonotype was found many times. This chain links TRBV5-1 with TRBJ2-7; TRBD2 agrees at 7 bases. Looked up from germline, CDR1 is SGHRS and CDR2 is YFSETQ. CDR3 length equals 14 residues. J lost 5 bases, V lost 4 bases, and 9 bases had no gene match. The DNA for the CDR3 is TGCGCCAGCAGCCCCGGGACTACCCTCGACGAGCAGTACTTC. Its translation: CASSPGTTLDEQYF. The whole variable domain, filled in from reference TRBV5-1 and TRBJ2-7, reads KAGVTQTPRYLIKTRGQQVTLSCSPISGHRSVSWYQQTPGQGLQFLFEYFSETQRNKGNFPGRFSGRQFSNSRSEMNVSTLELGDSALYLCASSPGTTLDEQYFGPGTRLTVT.